This TCR beta chain is from a study of cytomegalovirus exposure and HLA in healthy donors. Study-wide context: Genotyping showed roughly 86% of fewer than 500 donors falling in the Caucasian-associated ancestry cluster. Study-level points and caveats: It was taken for granted in presence/absence analyses that sequencing depth across donors was roughly uniform. A classifier reportedly called cytomegalovirus status with high sensitivity and specificity.

About this clone itself: The antigen remains unidentified.

Amplification used 60 Vbeta primers and 13 Jbeta primers. Clones were sequenced by immunoSEQ multiplex PCR, and TCRdb holds only the in-frame ones, with some missing. Found here are 250,000 to 350,000 clones, 80% to 90% of them singletons; the top ten hold 3% to 4%. The receptor was isolated from a man between 35 and 55 years old in good health and CMV-seropositive. Sequences were obtained from PBMCs.

This CDR3 reads CASSPSGLSSYNEQFF. The DNA of the CDR3 is TGTGCCAGCAGCCCTAGCGGGCTAAGCTCCTACAATGAGCAGTTCTTC. The chain carries TRBV9 and TRBJ2-1, with 8 bases fitting TRBD2. The CDR3 has 16 residues. V lost 4 bases and J lost 0; bases outside the gene matches: 6. The V gene's germline CDR1 is SGDLS and CDR2 YYNGEE.